The 10 T cell receptor beta chains in this list originate from one sample, sequenced in a study of T-cell reconstitution after alpha-beta-depleted transplantation in children. Unique molecular identifiers were built into the TCRbeta library. TCRdb reprocessed the PCR reads with MiXCR, giving one entry per CDR3 protein. The table shows under 750,000 distinct CDR3 sequences, with under 25% occurring only once. This specimen was PBMCs, mostly from graft donor cells, taken 360 days after TCRalphabeta/CD19-depleted stem cell transplant. Receptor source: a boy under two years old who had a stem cell transplant for acute myeloid leukemia, so the T cells may come from the graft donor.

This clonotype occurred many times. This rearrangement joins TRBV20-1 to TRBJ2-3; 8 nucleotides match TRBD2. Per the germline V gene, CDR1 is DFQATT and CDR2 is SNEGSKA (reference sequence). This CDR3 is 14 amino acids long. Trimming removed 6 bases from V and 2 bases from J; junction bases left unmatched: 7. The CDR3 bases are TGCAGTGCCGGCGGGGGGACCATCACAGATACGCAGTATTTT. It yields the protein CSAGGGTITDTQYF.

This clonotype was seen a single time. The gene calls are TRBV2 and TRBJ2-1; TRBD2 matches at 13 bases. This CDR3 region has 19 residues. Losses at the gene ends were 1 base for V and 0 bases for J; bases not matched to a gene: 6. Germline lookup yields CDR1 SNHLY and CDR2 FYNNEI. CDR3 bases: TGTGCCAGCAGTGAAGGTCGGACTAGCGGGGGCCGCTCCTACAATGAGCAGTTCTTC. Residues: CASSEGRTSGGRSYNEQFF.

This clonotype was observed many times. This chain uses TRBV7-8 with TRBJ1-6; D is ambiguous. Germline V gene sequence: CDR1 SGHVS, CDR2 FQNEAQ. The CDR3 is made up of 15 amino acids. The V gene lost 5 bases and the J gene lost 8 bases, with 16 bases spanning the gap. This CDR3 reads CASSVVRAADSPLHF. The CDR3 nucleotides read TGTGCCAGCAGCGTCGTCCGAGCGGCCGATTCACCCCTCCACTTT. Using reference TRBV7-8 and TRBJ1-6 for the parts outside the CDR3, the full variable domain is GAGVSQSPRYKVAKRGQDVALRCDPISGHVSLFWYQQALGQGPEFLTYFQNEAQLDKSGLPSDRFFAERPEGSVSTLKIQRTQQEDSAVYLCASSVVRAADSPLHFGNGTRLTVT.

The V and J genes are TRBV20-1 and TRBJ2-7; 7 bases map to TRBD1. Germline trimming cut 4 bases from V and 1 base from J; bases unmatched to any gene: 4. In germline, CDR1 is DFQATT, CDR2 SNEGSKA (reference sequence). CDR3 length: 13 residues. CDR3 amino acids: CSATRGPSYEQYF. As DNA, the CDR3 is TGCAGTGCTACTAGGGGGCCGTCCTACGAGCAGTACTTC.

This clonotype has only a few counts. The chain has TRBV6-1 and TRBJ1-1, with a tentative D call TRBD1 (6 bases). The V and J ends lost 6 bases and 5 bases respectively, with 19 bases between them. CDR1 and CDR2 from the germline V gene are MNHNS and SASEGT. This CDR3 has 15 amino acids. DNA of the CDR3: TGTGCCAGCAGGCAAGGGGTCGTTAGGGGGACTGAAGCTTTCTTT. Its protein is CASRQGVVRGTEAFF.

This chain uses TRBV20-1 with TRBJ2-1, with TRBD2 matching over 8 bases. With V trimmed by 6 bases and J by 6 bases, 10 bases remained unmatched. Per the germline V gene, CDR1 is DFQATT and CDR2 is SNEGSKA (reference sequence). The CDR3 is 14 residues long. CDR3 sequence reads: CSASRRGGFNEQFF. The CDR3 DNA reads as TGCAGTGCGTCGCGTCGCGGGGGGTTCAATGAGCAGTTCTTC.

This clonotype was recorded many times. The V and J genes are TRBV12-3 or TRBV12-4 and TRBJ2-4, with D perhaps matching TRBD1 (6 bases). The CDR3 is 16 residues long. Trimming removed 6 bases at V and 6 bases at J, with 21 bases between. CDR3 amino acids: CASSPGPSGVGNIQYF. The CDR3 DNA reads as TGTGCCAGCAGCCCCGGCCCGTCAGGGGTTGGAAACATTCAGTACTTC.

The chain is built from TRBV20-1 and TRBJ2-5; 7 bases map to TRBD2. The V and J ends lost 5 bases and 1 base, in that order; junction bases with no gene match: 7. Per the germline V gene, CDR1 is DFQATT and CDR2 is SNEGSKA (reference sequence). The CDR3 extends over 14 amino acids. CDR3 region: CSARRGGVQETQYF. The CDR3 DNA reads as TGCAGTGCTCGAAGGGGAGGGGTCCAAGAGACCCAGTACTTC.

This clonotype turned up a few times. The chain employs TRBV9 and TRBJ2-2; possibly TRBD1 for D (6 bases). This CDR3 spans 14 amino acids. Germline loops: CDR1 SGDLS, CDR2 YYNGEE. The V end lost 4 bases, the J end lost 5 bases, and 12 bases lay between the germline ends. CDR3 region: CASSPTGTTGELFF. The DNA of the CDR3 is TGTGCCAGCAGCCCCACAGGGACGACCGGGGAGCTGTTTTTT.

V and J are TRBV29-1 and TRBJ1-4; weak D call: TRBD1 (5 bases). The CDR3 is made up of 12 amino acids. Trimming took 6 bases from V and 1 from J, leaving 6 bases between them. Germline CDR1 reads SQVTM; CDR2 reads ANQGSEA. As DNA, the CDR3 is TGCAGCGTGGGGGTAACTAATGAAAAACTGTTTTTT. Protein sequence: CSVGVTNEKLFF.